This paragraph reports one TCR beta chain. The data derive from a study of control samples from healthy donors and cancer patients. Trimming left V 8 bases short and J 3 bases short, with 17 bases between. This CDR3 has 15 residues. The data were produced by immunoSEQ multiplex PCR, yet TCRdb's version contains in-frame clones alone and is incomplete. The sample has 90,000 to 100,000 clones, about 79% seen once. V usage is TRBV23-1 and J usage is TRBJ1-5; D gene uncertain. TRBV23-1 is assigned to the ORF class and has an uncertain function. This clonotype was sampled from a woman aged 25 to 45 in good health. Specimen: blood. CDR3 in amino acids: CASRSGVKNNQPQHF. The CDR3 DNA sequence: TGCGCCAGCCGCTCCGGGGTAAAGAACAATCAGCCCCAGCATTTT.